These T cell receptor beta chains were read from a single sample in a study of CD8 T cells in ankylosing spondylitis. TCRdb reprocessed the 5' RACE reads via MiXCR and lists one record per CDR3 protein. The sample holds 250,000 to 400,000 distinct CDR3 sequences, 11% seen once. The sequenced sample was blood, either unsorted or a sorted T cell fraction (not recorded which). Receptor source: a female donor with ankylosing spondylitis or in good health (not recorded which). Each CDR3 is given with its conserved first and last residue. Each record gives: CDR3 DNA, CDR3 protein, clone size, J gene, V gene, D gene, CDR3 length. The D gene is left open where the match is weak. Size tells how often a clone was seen (once, few, many) or the class of an expanded clone, and some rows leave it out.

TGTGCCAGCAGCTTATTAAGGGGTAGCGCGAACACCGGGGAGCTGTTTTTT	CASSLLRGSANTGELFF	.	TRBJ2-2	TRBV7-2	.	17
TGTGCCAGCAGCTTAGTCGTTAGCCAAGAGACCCAGTACTTC	CASSLVVSQETQYF	many	TRBJ2-5	TRBV7-2	.	14
TGCGCCAGCAGCTTGGCCGGGGGGACGGCAGATACGCAGTATTTT	CASSLAGGTADTQYF	.	TRBJ2-3	TRBV5-1	TRBD2	15
TGCAGTGCGCGAGCTGCAGGGTGGTCCTACGAGCAGTACTTC	CSARAAGWSYEQYF	many	TRBJ2-7	TRBV20-1	.	14
TGTGCCAGCAGCCGGGACGGCCTCTCCTACGAGCAGTACTTC	CASSRDGLSYEQYF	.	TRBJ2-7	TRBV7-2	.	14
TGTGCCAGCGCTAGAACAGGGGGGAGCTCCTACGAGCAGTACTTC	CASARTGGSSYEQYF	many	TRBJ2-7	TRBV6-1	TRBD1	15
TGCAGTGCTGGCGGGGCTACCCAAGAGACCCAGTACTTC	CSAGGATQETQYF	.	TRBJ2-5	TRBV20-1	.	13
TGCGCCAGCAGCCCCCGCGGGGGGCGAGGACAGCCCCAGCATTTT	CASSPRGGRGQPQHF	.	TRBJ1-5	TRBV5-1	.	15
TGTGCCAGCAGTTACGGGTCAGACCCTACCTACGAGCAGTACTTC	CASSYGSDPTYEQYF	many	TRBJ2-7	TRBV6-5	.	15
TGCGCCAGCAGCGAAGGACAGGGACAGGAAAAACTGTTTTTT	CASSEGQGQEKLFF	many	TRBJ1-4	TRBV4-3	TRBD1	14
TGCGCCAGCAGCGCTGGGACTTCCCCCCACAATGAGCAGTTCTTC	CASSAGTSPHNEQFF	few	TRBJ2-1	TRBV5-1	.	15
TGTGCCAGCAGTCCCGCAACGGGGGGGCTGATCTTC	CASSPATGGLIF	.	TRBJ2-1	TRBV27	TRBD2	12
TGTGCCAGCAGCTCGGACAGGGGGCAGTACTTC	CASSSDRGQYF	.	TRBJ2-7	TRBV7-8	TRBD1	11
TGTGCCAGCAGTGAATCTGGACTAGCCGGCGGGGAGCTGTTTTTT	CASSESGLAGGELFF	.	TRBJ2-2	TRBV2	TRBD2	15
TGTGCCAGCAGTTCCCGGGACAGACCACCCGGGGAGCTGTTTTTT	CASSSRDRPPGELFF	few	TRBJ2-2	TRBV28	TRBD1	15
TGTGCCACCCACGGACAGGGGAAGACTAACTATGGCTACACCTTC	CATHGQGKTNYGYTF	.	TRBJ1-2	TRBV7-8	TRBD1	15
TGCATCGCTCGCGACCCGGGCAGTAATGAAAAACTGTTTTTT	CIARDPGSNEKLFF	many	TRBJ1-4	TRBV20-1	.	14
TGCGCCAGCAGCCCAAATGGGGGGGATTCGACCGGGGAGCTGTTTTTT	CASSPNGGDSTGELFF	.	TRBJ2-2	TRBV5-1	TRBD2	16
TGCGCCAGTGGGACTAGCTACGAGCAGTACTTC	CASGTSYEQYF	many	TRBJ2-7	TRBV5-1	TRBD2	11
TGTGCCAGCAGGCAGACTAGCGGGATATTCAATGAGCAGTTCTTC	CASRQTSGIFNEQFF	many	TRBJ2-1	TRBV7-2	TRBD2	15
TGTGCCAGCAGCCCCGCAGGGAATCAGCCCCAGCATTTT	CASSPAGNQPQHF	many	TRBJ1-5	TRBV7-2	.	13
TGCAGTGCTATGGGAGGGCAAGAGACCCAGTACTTC	CSAMGGQETQYF	many	TRBJ2-5	TRBV20-1	TRBD2	12
TGTGCCAGCGGCTGCGAGCAGTACTTC	CASGCEQYF	.	TRBJ2-7	TRBV7-2	.	9
TGCGCCAGCAGCCCCCCGGACACAACTAATGAAAAACTGTTTTTT	CASSPPDTTNEKLFF	many	TRBJ1-4	TRBV5-1	.	15
TGCGCCAGCAGCTTGACTTTCTCAGGGATGGCCAAAAACATTCAGTACTTC	CASSLTFSGMAKNIQYF	many	TRBJ2-4	TRBV5-1	.	17
TGTGCCAGCAGTTCGGGACTCCCTGCCCCAGATACGCAGTATTTT	CASSSGLPAPDTQYF	many	TRBJ2-3	TRBV6-2/TRBV6-3	.	15
TGTGCCAGCAGCCCCTACAGGGCTAGCACAGATACGCAGTATTTT	CASSPYRASTDTQYF	.	TRBJ2-3	TRBV11-2	.	15
TGCAGCGCCAAAAACGCCGAGCAGTTCTTC	CSAKNAEQFF	many	TRBJ2-1	TRBV29-1	.	10
TGTGCCAGCAGTTACTCGGGGCAGGGGGTGACCCAGTACTTC	CASSYSGQGVTQYF	many	TRBJ2-5	TRBV6-5	TRBD1	14
TGTGCCAGCAGCTTTCAAGCGGGAGGGAATGAGCAGTTCTTC	CASSFQAGGNEQFF	few	TRBJ2-1	TRBV5-5	TRBD2	14
TGTGCCAGCAGCCAATGGACAGGCCCCTACGAGCAGTACTTC	CASSQWTGPYEQYF	.	TRBJ2-7	TRBV14	TRBD1	14
TGTGCCAGCAGTGTCGCTAGGGGCTACGAGCAGTACTTC	CASSVARGYEQYF	many	TRBJ2-7	TRBV27	.	13
TGTGCCAGCAGCTTTGGGGAAGTGGTCACTAATGAAAAACTGTTTTTT	CASSFGEVVTNEKLFF	.	TRBJ1-4	TRBV7-2	.	16
TGCAGTGCTTGGGACAGGGGAGAGACCCAGTACTTC	CSAWDRGETQYF	few	TRBJ2-5	TRBV20-1	TRBD1	12
TGTGCCAGCAGCTCTATCAGGGGGAAAACCTACGAGCAGTACTTC	CASSSIRGKTYEQYF	few	TRBJ2-7	TRBV11-2	TRBD1	15
TGCGCCAGCAGCCAAGAACGGGGCAAAAACATTCAGTACTTC	CASSQERGKNIQYF	few	TRBJ2-4	TRBV4-1	.	14
TGCAGTGCTAGGCATGATATGGGCGGGGAGCTGTTTTTT	CSARHDMGGELFF	many	TRBJ2-2	TRBV20-1	.	13
TGCAGTGCTAGAGGGGGACTAGCGACAGATACGCAGTATTTT	CSARGGLATDTQYF	many	TRBJ2-3	TRBV20-1	TRBD2	14
TGTGCCAGCAACCTTCGTACCCGGGGGGTAAATCAGCCCCAGCATTTT	CASNLRTRGVNQPQHF	many	TRBJ1-5	TRBV7-8	.	16
TGCGCCAGCAGCAACCTGGGACTAGCGGGTGAGGCTGAGCAGTTCTTC	CASSNLGLAGEAEQFF	many	TRBJ2-1	TRBV5-1	TRBD2	16
TGTGCCAGCAAATCCAATACAGGGGACAATGAGCAGTTCTTC	CASKSNTGDNEQFF	few	TRBJ2-1	TRBV6-1	TRBD1	14
TGTGCCAGCAGCCAACTGGGGGGGACCCAGTACTTC	CASSQLGGTQYF	many	TRBJ2-5	TRBV4-2	.	12
TGCAGTGCTAGACCTAACGGCTTAAACTATGGCTACACCTTC	CSARPNGLNYGYTF	many	TRBJ1-2	TRBV20-1	.	14
TGCAGTGGAACTCGGGAGGGCTGGTGGGTGCAAGAGACCCAGTACTTC	CSGTREGWWVQETQYF	many	TRBJ2-5	TRBV20-1	TRBD2	16